This record concerns one T cell receptor beta chain sequence. Its antigen remains unidentified. The CDR3 extends over 14 amino acids. Germline loops: CDR1 KGHSH, CDR2 LQKENI. V was clipped by 3 bases and J by 3 bases, with 12 bases between them. The sample comes from a study of shared clonotypes between healthy human individuals. Overall study context: Donor ages ranged 18 to 49 years: a couple of women, a few men.

Execution of the assay was at deep level. Assay used: immunoSEQ multiplex PCR; TCRdb lists only in-frame clones, some missing. In the table there are more than 2,000,000 clones, 80% to 95% of which are singletons. Study-level findings and limits: Non-shared clonotypes had lower generation probabilities than clonotypes shared by all four sorted-subset donors. Naive subsets usually exceeded memory subsets in estimated richness.

The rearrangement links TRBV18 to TRBJ2-7; D could derive from TRBD1 or TRBD2 (5 bases each). The sample was naive CD4+ T cells from PBMCs. Regarding subset: CD45RA+ positively selected. The sequence was obtained from a man between 18 and 35 years old in good health. Some clones in this sample may be carry-over from other donors' samples. CDR3 amino acids: CASSPVGVSYEQYF. CDR3 DNA sequence: TGTGCCAGCTCACCCGTGGGGGTAAGCTACGAGCAGTACTTC.